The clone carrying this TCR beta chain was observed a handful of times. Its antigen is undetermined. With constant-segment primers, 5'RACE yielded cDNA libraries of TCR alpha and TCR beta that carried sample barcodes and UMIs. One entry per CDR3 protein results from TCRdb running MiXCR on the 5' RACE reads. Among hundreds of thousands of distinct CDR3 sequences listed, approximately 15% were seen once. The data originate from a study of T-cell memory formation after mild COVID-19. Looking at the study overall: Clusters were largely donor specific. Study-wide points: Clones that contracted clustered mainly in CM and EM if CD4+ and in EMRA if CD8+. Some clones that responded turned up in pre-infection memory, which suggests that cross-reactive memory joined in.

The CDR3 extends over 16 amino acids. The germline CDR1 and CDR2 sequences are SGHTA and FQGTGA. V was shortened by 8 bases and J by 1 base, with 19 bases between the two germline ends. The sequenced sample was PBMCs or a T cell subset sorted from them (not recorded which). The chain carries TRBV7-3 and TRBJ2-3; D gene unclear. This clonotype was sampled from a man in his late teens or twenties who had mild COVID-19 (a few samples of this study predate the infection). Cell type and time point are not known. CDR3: CASEAGTTPRTDTQYF. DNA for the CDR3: TGTGCCAGCGAAGCTGGTACGACCCCCCGCACAGATACGCAGTATTTT.